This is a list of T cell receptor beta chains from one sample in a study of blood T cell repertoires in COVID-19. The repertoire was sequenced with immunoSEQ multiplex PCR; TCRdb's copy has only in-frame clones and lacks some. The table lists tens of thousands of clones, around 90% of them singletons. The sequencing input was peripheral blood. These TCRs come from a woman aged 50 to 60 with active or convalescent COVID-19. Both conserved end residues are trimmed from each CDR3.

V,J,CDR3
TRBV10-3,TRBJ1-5,AISESRGAQH
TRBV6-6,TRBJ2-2,ASRSSGNTGELF
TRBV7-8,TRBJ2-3,ASSSPAWTADTQY
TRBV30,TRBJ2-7,AWSNRGSEQY
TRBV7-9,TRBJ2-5,ASSLLAGLLRETQY
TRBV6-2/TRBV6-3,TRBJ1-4,ASSPAGTGYEKLF
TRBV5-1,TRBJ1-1,ASSPAGTEGGAF
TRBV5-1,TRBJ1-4,ASSGGATNEKLF
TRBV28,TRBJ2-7,ASRGRGLYEQY
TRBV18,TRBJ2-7,ASSPQSEQY
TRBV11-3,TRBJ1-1,ASSPSFTGVGTEAF
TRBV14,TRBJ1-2,ASSQPTGEGYT
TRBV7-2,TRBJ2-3,ASSPQMGGSSTQY
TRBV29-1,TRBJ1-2,SVDDRIYGYT
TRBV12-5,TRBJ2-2,ASVLAGGPTGELF
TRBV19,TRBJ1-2,ASSTQTGANYGYT
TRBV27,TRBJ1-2,ASSFGGTGNYGYT
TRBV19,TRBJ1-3,ASSVTGNTGNTIY
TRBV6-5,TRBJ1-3,ASIRGYSGNTIY
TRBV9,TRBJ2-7,ASSVGTGLAYEQY
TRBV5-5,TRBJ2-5,ASSFGGYQETQY
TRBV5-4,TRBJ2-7,ASSPGLAYEQY
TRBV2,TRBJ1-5,ASSETPGGLNQPQH
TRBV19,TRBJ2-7,ASSIAGGSYEQY
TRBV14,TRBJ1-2,ASSQGQAINYGYT
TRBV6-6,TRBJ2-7,ASRRDSLDEQY
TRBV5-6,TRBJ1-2,ASSLPKGQGASYGYT
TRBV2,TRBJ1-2,ASNNQGAYGYT
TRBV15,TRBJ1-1,ATSRGGTSQDTEAF
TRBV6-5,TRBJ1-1,ASRQGVGTEAF
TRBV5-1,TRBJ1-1,ASSPKQGAQTEAF
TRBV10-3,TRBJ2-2,AIRLAGNTGELF
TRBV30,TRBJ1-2,AWRNREFNYGYT
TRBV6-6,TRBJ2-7,ASSPVAGGYEQY
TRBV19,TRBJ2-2,ASSIGQGVFAGELF
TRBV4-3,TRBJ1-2,ASSQDSLARGNYGYT
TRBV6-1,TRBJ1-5,ASSEKGNQPQH